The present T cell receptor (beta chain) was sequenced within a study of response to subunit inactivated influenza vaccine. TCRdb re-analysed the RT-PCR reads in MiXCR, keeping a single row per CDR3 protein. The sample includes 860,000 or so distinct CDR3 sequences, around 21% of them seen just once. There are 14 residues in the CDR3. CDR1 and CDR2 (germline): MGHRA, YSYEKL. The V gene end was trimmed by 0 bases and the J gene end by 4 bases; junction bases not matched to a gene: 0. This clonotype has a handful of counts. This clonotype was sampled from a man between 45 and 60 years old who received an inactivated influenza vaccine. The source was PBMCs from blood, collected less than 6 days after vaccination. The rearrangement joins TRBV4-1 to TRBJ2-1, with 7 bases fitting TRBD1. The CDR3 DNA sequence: TGCGCCAGCAGCCAAGAGACAGGGTACAATGAGCAGTTCTTC. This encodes CASSQETGYNEQFF.